This TCR beta chain emerged from a study of blood T cell repertoires in COVID-19. Study information: Sample material is recorded as cDNA or gDNA derived from T cells, B-cell-depleted T cells, or PBMCs.

Produced via immunoSEQ multiplex PCR; TCRdb's table is partial and in-frame only. This sample has roughly 130,000 clones, with roughly four fifths found just once. Trimming shortened V by 0 bases and J by 2 bases, and 14 bases separated the two germline ends. Germline V gene sequence: CDR1 GTSNPN, CDR2 SVGIG (reference sequence). The CDR3 has 16 amino acids. Source material: peripheral blood. V gene TRBV30 combines with J gene TRBJ2-4, with D possibly being TRBD2 (6 bases). The receptor was isolated from a woman of 80 years or more with acute or convalescent COVID-19. The CDR3: CAWSVLGLGTKNIQYF. DNA of the CDR3: TGTGCCTGGAGTGTACTGGGACTCGGAACCAAAAACATTCAGTACTTC.